The entry that follows covers one TCR beta chain sequence. The target antigen is unknown. This entry comes from a study of persistence of HIV-infected CD4 T cells. The immunoSEQ assay was version 4, run in survey mode. Only in-frame clones appear in the TCRdb table, and some are missing; sequencing was by immunoSEQ multiplex PCR. The table records 35,000 to 45,000 clones, 80% of them present only once. The stimulus was lysate of CMV-infected fibroblasts, roughly 9.2 ug/mL. Sorted nonresponding memory CD4+ T cells were CD40L-negative, CD69-negative, CD45RO-high. Trimming shortened V by 5 bases and J by 5 bases, and 13 bases separated the two germline ends. The germline CDR1 and CDR2 sequences are SNHLY and FYNNEI. This CDR3 is 14 amino acids long.

This specimen consisted of CD4+ T cells sorted from PBMCs after approximately 19-hour stimulation, obtained from a patient who received antiretroviral therapy. This sequence joins TRBV2 and TRBJ2-4, with D possibly matching TRBD2 (7 bases). The sequence derives from an adult man with HIV who was CMV-seropositive. The chain's CDR3 is CASSPREGENIQYF. The CDR3 nucleotides read TGTGCCAGCAGTCCCAGGGAGGGGGAAAACATTCAGTACTTC.